The 14 T cell receptor beta chains listed next were all sequenced from one sample in a study of blood T cell repertoires in COVID-19. TCRdb's copy holds only in-frame clones and misses some; the assay was immunoSEQ multiplex PCR. The table records about 80,000 clones, around 81% of them present only once. The sequencing input was peripheral blood. The receptors derive from an older man with active or convalescent COVID-19.

The V call is TRBV11-2, the J call TRBJ1-1; no reliable D call. CDR3 size: 16 residues. V was trimmed by 5 bases and J by 4 bases, leaving 20 bases between them. The germline CDR1 and CDR2 sequences are SGHAT and FQNNGV. CDR3 region: CASSPSRVGGLTEAFF. The DNA for the CDR3 is TGTGCCAGCAGCCCTAGCCGGGTCGGAGGGCTCACTGAAGCTTTCTTT.

The rearrangement uses TRBV3-1 (or the pseudogene TRBV3-2) and TRBJ2-3; TRBD2 matches at 12 bases. The germline CDR1 and CDR2 sequences are LGHDT and YNNKEL (reference sequence). V trimming: 0 bases; J trimming: 8 bases; junction bases outside the gene matches: 3. This CDR3 region has 15 residues. In DNA form, the CDR3 reads TGTGCCAGCAGCCAAGATCTAGCGGGAGGGGTTACGCAGTATTTT. This gives the protein CASSQDLAGGVTQYF.

The chain uses TRBV28 and TRBJ1-5; possible D gene TRBD1, 6 bases. Per germline, CDR1 MDHEN and CDR2 SYDVKM. The CDR3 spans 15 residues. The germline V and J ends were trimmed by 10 bases and 6 bases, with 22 bases remaining between them. CDR3 nucleotides: TGTGCCATCAAGGCCCAGACAGGCTCGGGTCAGCCCCAGCATTTT. It yields the protein CAIKAQTGSGQPQHF.

V and J are TRBV2 and TRBJ2-1, with D perhaps matching TRBD2 (5 bases). Germline assignment: CDR1 SNHLY and CDR2 FYNNEI. The ends were cut back, 4 bases at V and 7 bases at J, with 11 bases in the middle. This CDR3 is 13 amino acids long. CDR3 sequence reads: CASSVGAGNEQFF. CDR3 nucleotides: TGTGCCAGCAGTGTGGGCGCGGGTAATGAGCAGTTCTTC.

The V call is TRBV18, the J call TRBJ2-1, with 7 bases fitting TRBD1. Unmatched junction bases numbered 6, after V lost 3 bases and J lost 7 bases. Per the germline V gene, CDR1 is KGHSH and CDR2 is LQKENI. The CDR3 contains 14 residues. The DNA of the CDR3 is TGTGCCAGCTCACCTCAGACAGGGAAGAATGAGCAGTTCTTC. Translation: CASSPQTGKNEQFF.

The chain combines TRBV6-4 with TRBJ1-4; tentatively, D is TRBD1 (5 bases). This CDR3 comprises 14 residues. Trimming cost V 3 bases and J 6 bases, with 11 bases left between them. Germline lookup yields CDR1 MRHNA and CDR2 SNTAGT. The CDR3 DNA reads as TGTGCCAGCAGTGAGCAGGGAACAGATGAAAAACTGTTTTTT. Translated: CASSEQGTDEKLFF.

The chain links TRBV30 to TRBJ2-1, with 7 bases matching TRBD1. Trimming cost V 8 bases and J 3 bases; bases outside gene matches: 7. Germline V CDR1 and CDR2: GTSNPN, SVGIG (reference sequence). There are 13 residues in the CDR3. The CDR3, as DNA: TGTGCCCGCGACAGGGTGGGCTACAATGAGCAGTTCTTC. This translates into CARDRVGYNEQFF.

The chain carries TRBV30 and TRBJ2-1, with D perhaps matching TRBD2 (5 bases). This CDR3 comprises 12 residues. The V end was cut by 4 bases, the J end by 7 bases, with 11 bases between. Germline V CDR1 and CDR2: GTSNPN, SVGIG (reference sequence). The CDR3 DNA reads TGTGCCTGGACTCCGCGCGGGAATGAGCAGTTCTTC. The encoded protein is CAWTPRGNEQFF.

V usage is TRBV9 and J usage is TRBJ2-1; TRBD2 agrees at 8 bases. Trimming at V came to 4 bases and at J to 0 bases, leaving 3 bases not matched to a gene. Germline assignment: CDR1 SGDLS and CDR2 YYNGEE. The CDR3 length is 15 residues. CDR3 coding DNA: TGTGCCAGCAGCTTAAGCGGGAGCTCCTACAATGAGCAGTTCTTC. It encodes CASSLSGSSYNEQFF.

This clone was counted between two and nine times. The rearrangement links TRBV28 to TRBJ1-6, with 7 bases that match TRBD1. CDR1 is MDHEN and CDR2 is SYDVKM in the germline V gene. The CDR3 spans 15 residues. The J segment lost 7 bases and the V segment lost 5 bases, leaving 8 bases of the junction unmatched. The CDR3 DNA follows: TGTGCCAGCAGTCCTCCGGACAGGCGGAATTCACCCCTCCACTTT. Residues: CASSPPDRRNSPLHF.

This clone was counted only a few times. V gene TRBV7-9 combines with J gene TRBJ2-5, with a weak D call TRBD2 (6 bases). Germline-derived CDR1 and CDR2 are SEHNR and FQNEAQ (reference sequence). Trimming stripped 2 bases from V and 3 bases from J, with 13 bases between. This CDR3 has 15 amino acids. The CDR3 coding sequence is TGTGCCAGCAGCTTACCGTCTAGCGTAAAAGAGACCCAGTACTTC. Encoded protein: CASSLPSSVKETQYF.

The chain links TRBV5-1 to TRBJ2-5, with a weak D call TRBD2 (5 bases). The CDR3 loop spans 14 amino acids. The V end lost 2 bases, the J end lost 5 bases, and 13 bases lay between the germline ends. Germline V gives CDR1 SGHRS, CDR2 YFSETQ. The CDR3 region is CASSLVGGFETQYF. The CDR3 DNA follows: TGCGCCAGCAGCTTAGTAGGAGGCTTTGAGACCCAGTACTTC.

This chain connects TRBV5-1 to TRBJ2-3, with 10 bases aligning to TRBD1. The CDR3 spans 17 residues. Trimming took 4 bases from V and 2 from J; bases not matched to a gene: 10. CDR1 is SGHRS and CDR2 is YFSETQ in the germline V gene. CDR3 coding DNA: TGCGCCAGCAGCAACCCCGGACAGGGGGAACCCACAGATACGCAGTATTTT. This sequence encodes CASSNPGQGEPTDTQYF.

The chain combines TRBV11-2 with TRBJ2-3; D gene unclear. V lost 2 bases, J lost 4 bases, and 7 bases lay in between. The CDR3 is 13 amino acids. Germline CDR1 SGHAT, CDR2 FQNNGV. CDR3 sequence reads: CASSLNSPDTQYF. The DNA of the CDR3 is TGTGCCAGCAGCTTAAACAGCCCAGATACGCAGTATTTT. Based on the CDR3 plus reference TRBV11-2 and TRBJ2-3, the full variable domain is EAGVAQSPRYKIIEKRQSVAFWCNPISGHATLYWYQQILGQGPKLLIQFQNNGVVDDSQLPKDRFSAERLKGVDSTLKIQPAKLEDSAVYLCASSLNSPDTQYFGPGTRLTVL.